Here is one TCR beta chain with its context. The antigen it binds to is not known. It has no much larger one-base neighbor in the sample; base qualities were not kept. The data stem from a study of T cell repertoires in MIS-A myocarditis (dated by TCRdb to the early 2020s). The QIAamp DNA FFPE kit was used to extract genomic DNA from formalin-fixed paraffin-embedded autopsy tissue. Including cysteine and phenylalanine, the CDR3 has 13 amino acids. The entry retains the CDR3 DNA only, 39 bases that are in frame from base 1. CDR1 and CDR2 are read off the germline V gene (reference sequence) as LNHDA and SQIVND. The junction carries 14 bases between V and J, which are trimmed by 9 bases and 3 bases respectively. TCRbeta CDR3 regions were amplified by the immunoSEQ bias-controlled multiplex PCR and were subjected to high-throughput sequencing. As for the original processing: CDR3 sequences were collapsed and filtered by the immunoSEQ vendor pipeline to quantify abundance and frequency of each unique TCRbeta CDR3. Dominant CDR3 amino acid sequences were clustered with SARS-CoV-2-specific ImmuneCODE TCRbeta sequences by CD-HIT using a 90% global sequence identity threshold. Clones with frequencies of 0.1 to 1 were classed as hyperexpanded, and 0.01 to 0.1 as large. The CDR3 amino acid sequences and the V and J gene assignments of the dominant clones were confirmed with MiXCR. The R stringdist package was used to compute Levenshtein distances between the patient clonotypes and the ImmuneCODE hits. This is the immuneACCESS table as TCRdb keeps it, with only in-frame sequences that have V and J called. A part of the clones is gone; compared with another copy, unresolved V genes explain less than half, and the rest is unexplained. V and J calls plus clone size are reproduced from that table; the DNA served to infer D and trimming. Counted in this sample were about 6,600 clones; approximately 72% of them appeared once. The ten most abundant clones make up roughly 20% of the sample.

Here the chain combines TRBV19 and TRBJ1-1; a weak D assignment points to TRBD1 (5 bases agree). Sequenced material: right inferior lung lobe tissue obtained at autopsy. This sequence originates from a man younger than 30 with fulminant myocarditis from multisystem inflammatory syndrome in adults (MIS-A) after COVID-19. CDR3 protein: CASAWGVDTEAFF. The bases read TGTGCCAGCGCATGGGGGGTTGACACTGAAGCTTTCTTT.